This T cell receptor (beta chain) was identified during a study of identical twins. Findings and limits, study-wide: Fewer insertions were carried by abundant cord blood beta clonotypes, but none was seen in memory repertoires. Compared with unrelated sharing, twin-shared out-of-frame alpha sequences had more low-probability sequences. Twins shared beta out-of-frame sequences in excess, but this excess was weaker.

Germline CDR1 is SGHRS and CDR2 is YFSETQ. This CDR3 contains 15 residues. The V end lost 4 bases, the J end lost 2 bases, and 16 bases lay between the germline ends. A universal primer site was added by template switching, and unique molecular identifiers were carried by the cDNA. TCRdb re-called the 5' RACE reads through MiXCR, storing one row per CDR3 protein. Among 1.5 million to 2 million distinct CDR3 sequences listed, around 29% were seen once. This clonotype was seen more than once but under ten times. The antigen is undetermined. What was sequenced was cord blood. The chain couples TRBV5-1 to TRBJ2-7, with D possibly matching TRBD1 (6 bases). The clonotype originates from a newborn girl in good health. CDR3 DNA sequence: TGCGCCAGCAGCAGGAAGGACAGCAGAACCTACGAGCAGTACTTC. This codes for CASSRKDSRTYEQYF. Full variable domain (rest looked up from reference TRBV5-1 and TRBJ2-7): KAGVTQTPRYLIKTRGQQVTLSCSPISGHRSVSWYQQTPGQGLQFLFEYFSETQRNKGNFPGRFSGRQFSNSRSEMNVSTLELGDSALYLCASSRKDSRTYEQYFGPGTRLTVT.